A selection of T cell receptor beta chains follows, all from one sample in a study of T cell repertoires in cytomegalovirus infection. MiXCR, run by TCRdb on the reads, gives a single entry per CDR3 protein. The table has some 300,000 distinct CDR3 sequences, around 13% seen once. Source material: PBMCs. Receptors were obtained from a human donor in good health (CMV status not recorded). Some clones in this sample may be carry-over from other donors' samples. Both conserved end residues are trimmed from each CDR3. A D gene is named only where the DNA matches it firmly.

v_call: TRBV6-2/TRBV6-3; d_call: -; cdr3_length: 11; cdr3_aa: ASTRALDTEAF
v_call: TRBV15; d_call: -; cdr3_length: 14; cdr3_aa: ATSPQDPPDSKVQY
v_call: TRBV12-3/TRBV12-4; d_call: -; cdr3_length: 11; cdr3_aa: ASSLGGRDTIY
v_call: TRBV7-2; d_call: -; cdr3_length: 13; cdr3_aa: ASSWGSGGNTEAF
v_call: TRBV4-1; d_call: -; cdr3_length: 14; cdr3_aa: ASSQEIAGYNQPQH
v_call: TRBV29-1; d_call: TRBD1; cdr3_length: 12; cdr3_aa: SVTPGQVGGAQY
v_call: TRBV29-1; d_call: -; cdr3_length: 9; cdr3_aa: SVGGGHEQF
v_call: TRBV12-3/TRBV12-4; d_call: -; cdr3_length: 13; cdr3_aa: ASSLVRDLYNEQF
v_call: TRBV7-2; d_call: -; cdr3_length: 11; cdr3_aa: ASSLAFLYEQY
v_call: TRBV7-2; d_call: TRBD2; cdr3_length: 13; cdr3_aa: ASSFGLAGGRGQF
v_call: TRBV12-3/TRBV12-4; d_call: TRBD1; cdr3_length: 12; cdr3_aa: ASSFRRGLDGYT
v_call: TRBV7-3; d_call: -; cdr3_length: 13; cdr3_aa: ASSLLGMGNTEAF
v_call: TRBV6-1; d_call: TRBD2; cdr3_length: 12; cdr3_aa: ASLSAGVQETQY
v_call: TRBV28; d_call: -; cdr3_length: 12; cdr3_aa: ASSTLMGTDTQY
v_call: TRBV20-1; d_call: -; cdr3_length: 9; cdr3_aa: STKHRYGYT
v_call: TRBV20-1; d_call: -; cdr3_length: 13; cdr3_aa: SARDLQVSSYEQY
v_call: TRBV4-1; d_call: -; cdr3_length: 13; cdr3_aa: ASSLRRGGTGELF
v_call: TRBV7-8; d_call: TRBD1; cdr3_length: 15; cdr3_aa: ASSRRGLARSSGELF
v_call: TRBV6-5; d_call: -; cdr3_length: 11; cdr3_aa: ASSITPAGRPF
v_call: TRBV28; d_call: -; cdr3_length: 9; cdr3_aa: ASRQNYGYT
v_call: TRBV6-1; d_call: -; cdr3_length: 12; cdr3_aa: ASSESQGGETQY
v_call: TRBV15; d_call: -; cdr3_length: 15; cdr3_aa: ATSRARGGPGDTEAF
v_call: TRBV6-1; d_call: TRBD2; cdr3_length: 14; cdr3_aa: ASRPRTSGIGYEQY
v_call: TRBV11-2; d_call: -; cdr3_length: 14; cdr3_aa: ASSLGRGPTYNEQF
v_call: TRBV7-2; d_call: -; cdr3_length: 12; cdr3_aa: ASRPRQIGYEQY
v_call: TRBV7-2; d_call: -; cdr3_length: 12; cdr3_aa: ASSLALRGNEQF
v_call: TRBV7-9; d_call: TRBD2; cdr3_length: 14; cdr3_aa: ASGGLAGSPSYEQY
v_call: TRBV7-9; d_call: -; cdr3_length: 11; cdr3_aa: ASSPGAGNTIY
v_call: TRBV3-1; d_call: -; cdr3_length: 11; cdr3_aa: ASTGRSLNEQF
v_call: TRBV20-1; d_call: TRBD1; cdr3_length: 12; cdr3_aa: SARVGTGGYEQY
v_call: TRBV10-1; d_call: -; cdr3_length: 11; cdr3_aa: ASSSELRTEAF
v_call: TRBV6-4; d_call: -; cdr3_length: 12; cdr3_aa: ASKVRGHGNTIY
v_call: TRBV19; d_call: TRBD1; cdr3_length: 11; cdr3_aa: ASSMGQGTGYT
v_call: TRBV20-1; d_call: -; cdr3_length: 15; cdr3_aa: SARDASGSSSYNEQF
v_call: TRBV12-3/TRBV12-4; d_call: -; cdr3_length: 11; cdr3_aa: ASRLQGTAEAF
v_call: TRBV6-1; d_call: TRBD2; cdr3_length: 14; cdr3_aa: ASSDQTSGGNNEQF
v_call: TRBV4-3; d_call: TRBD2; cdr3_length: 17; cdr3_aa: ASSQGLAGVQVIADTQY
v_call: TRBV5-1; d_call: TRBD1; cdr3_length: 13; cdr3_aa: ASSPPYDRDTEAF
v_call: TRBV7-2; d_call: -; cdr3_length: 13; cdr3_aa: ASSLLVVHTGELF
v_call: TRBV29-1; d_call: TRBD2; cdr3_length: 12; cdr3_aa: SVVLAATPDTQY
v_call: TRBV23-1; d_call: TRBD2; cdr3_length: 17; cdr3_aa: ASSQSEAAGDLAQETQY
v_call: TRBV12-3/TRBV12-4; d_call: -; cdr3_length: 12; cdr3_aa: ASSERVLNTEAF
v_call: TRBV28; d_call: TRBD2; cdr3_length: 13; cdr3_aa: ASSVGLPNTGELF
v_call: TRBV6-5; d_call: TRBD2; cdr3_length: 15; cdr3_aa: ASSYSRLAGTTDTQY
v_call: TRBV20-1; d_call: -; cdr3_length: 12; cdr3_aa: SARPGLSNNEQF
v_call: TRBV7-2; d_call: -; cdr3_length: 13; cdr3_aa: ASSPREATNEKLF
v_call: TRBV2; d_call: TRBD2; cdr3_length: 11; cdr3_aa: ANSGTSTDTQY
v_call: TRBV7-4; d_call: -; cdr3_length: 14; cdr3_aa: ASSSTISSGANVLT
v_call: TRBV12-5; d_call: TRBD1; cdr3_length: 15; cdr3_aa: ASGYSLDRSSGNTIY
v_call: TRBV7-6; d_call: -; cdr3_length: 12; cdr3_aa: ASSLATGADTQY
v_call: TRBV7-6; d_call: -; cdr3_length: 12; cdr3_aa: ASSLGGLSYEQY
v_call: TRBV19; d_call: TRBD1; cdr3_length: 11; cdr3_aa: ASRTSRGQPQH
v_call: TRBV20-1; d_call: -; cdr3_length: 12; cdr3_aa: SARESGTGNTIY
v_call: TRBV28; d_call: -; cdr3_length: 13; cdr3_aa: ASSPSGRGADTQY
v_call: TRBV29-1; d_call: -; cdr3_length: 13; cdr3_aa: SVHGGGESSYEQY